This TCR beta chain emerged from a study of T-cell reconstitution after alpha-beta-depleted transplantation in children (dated by TCRdb to about 2016). For context, the study as a whole: Using TCR repertoire profiling, the study followed T-cell immune reconstitution in a quantitative way in children after TCRalphabeta/CD19-depleted allogeneic hematopoietic cell transplantation.

The treatment or condition label corresponds to: allogeneic hematopoietic cell transplantation with graft depleted of TCRalphabeta T cells and CD19 B cells. The transplant recipients were children given TCRalphabeta/CD19-depleted allogeneic hematopoietic cell grafts. This clonotype was seen a handful of times. Its binding antigen is unknown. No much larger clonotype is one base removed from it; base qualities were not supplied. Trimming accounts for 2 bases at V and 6 bases at J, while the number of junction bases matched to no gene is 5. The CDR3 has 14 amino acids, counting the end cysteine and phenylalanine. The DNA shown is the 42-base CDR3, in frame from base 1. CDR1 and CDR2 (SGHRS, YFSETQ) derive from the germline V gene. Receptor libraries were prepared by PCR. The sequencer was an Illumina HiSeq 2500. Molecular barcoding was employed in the preparation of TCR libraries, with unique molecular identifiers being used to normalize TCRbeta repertoire quantification. TCRdb reanalyzed the raw reads on its own, using fastp at Q25 for trimming and MiXCR for clone calling, and kept in-frame beta chains. CDR3 protein sequences are deduplicated, and each keeps its most common genes and DNA. For this sample the table gives around 200,000 distinct CDR3 sequences, of which 8.4% were detected only once. Clones ranked in the top ten supply approximately 40% of the sample.

General findings and caveats noted by the study authors: The apparently early recovery of alphabetaT-cell counts about two months after transplant reportedly depended on only several hundred rapidly expanded clones that came from non-depleted graft cells. In some patients, high TCRbeta diversity at day 60 was attributed to recipient T cells and intrathymic progenitors that had survived conditioning. Hyperexpanded clone frequencies declined over subsequent months; after one year, T-cell counts and TCRbeta diversity were mostly attributed to newly produced T cells.

The starting material was PBMCs, mostly from graft donor cells, obtained 360 days after TCRalphabeta/CD19-depleted stem cell transplant. This receptor was taken from a male patient between 2 and 9 years old who had a stem cell transplant for acute myeloid leukemia, so the T cells may come from the graft donor. Recombination connected TRBV5-1 to TRBJ1-5, with TRBD1 matching 7 junction bases. The DNA sequence is as follows: TGCGCCAGCAGCTTACAGGGGAATGGTCAGCCCCAGCATTTT. This translates into CASSLQGNGQPQHF.